A selection of T cell receptor beta chains follows, all from one sample in a study of blood T cell repertoires in COVID-19. The table came from immunoSEQ multiplex PCR; TCRdb's copy has only in-frame clones and leaves some out. The table lists about 310,000 clones, around 84% of them singletons. The material sequenced was peripheral blood. The origin of the receptors is a man aged 70 or older with acute or convalescent COVID-19. CDR3s include the opening cysteine and the closing phenylalanine or tryptophan. Fields, in order: J gene, clone size, D gene, V gene, CDR3 DNA, CDR3 protein. A D gene is named only where the DNA matches it firmly. Part of the rows lack a size; the others show once, few, many or a class for expanded clones.

J: TRBJ2-7
size: .
D: TRBD1
V: TRBV27
DNA: TGTGCCAGCAGTTCTCAGCCTACGTGGGGACAGGGGGCGCAAGAGCAGTACTTC
CDR3: CASSSQPTWGQGAQEQYF

J: TRBJ1-5
size: .
D: .
V: TRBV19
DNA: TGTGCCAGTAGTCCGACAGTAACGGTAGCCCAGCATTTT
CDR3: CASSPTVTVAQHF

J: TRBJ2-3
size: once
D: .
V: TRBV24-1
DNA: TGTGCCACCAGTGATCCACAGGGTGGGGGCACAGATACGCAGTATTTT
CDR3: CATSDPQGGGTDTQYF

J: TRBJ1-2
size: .
D: .
V: TRBV25-1
DNA: TGTGCCAGCAGTGGAGGGGGGGCCATTGGCTACACCTTC
CDR3: CASSGGGAIGYTF

J: TRBJ2-2
size: few
D: TRBD1
V: TRBV7-2
DNA: TGTGCCAGCAGTTGGGCGGTGGGCAGGGGGCGGACCGGGGAGCTGTTTTTT
CDR3: CASSWAVGRGRTGELFF

J: TRBJ1-2
size: .
D: .
V: TRBV30
DNA: TGTGCCTGGAGTGTACCAGGGATGGAGGGCTACACCTTC
CDR3: CAWSVPGMEGYTF

J: TRBJ1-6
size: .
D: .
V: TRBV11-2
DNA: TGTGCCAGCAGCCCTGATCGGGATTCACCCCTCCACTTT
CDR3: CASSPDRDSPLHF

J: TRBJ1-1
size: .
D: .
V: TRBV18
DNA: TGTGCCAGCTCACCCAGGGGAAGGGGCACTGAAGCTTTCTTT
CDR3: CASSPRGRGTEAFF

J: TRBJ1-1
size: once
D: .
V: TRBV18
DNA: TGTGCCAGCTCACCGGGCCCTTCCTACACTGAAGCTTTCTTT
CDR3: CASSPGPSYTEAFF

J: TRBJ1-2
size: once
D: .
V: TRBV5-6
DNA: TGTGCCAGCAGCCCGAGGTCACGCGGCTACACCTTC
CDR3: CASSPRSRGYTF

J: TRBJ1-2
size: .
D: .
V: TRBV7-9
DNA: TGTGCCAGCAGCTTGGGCCGCGATACTAACTATGGCTACACCTTC
CDR3: CASSLGRDTNYGYTF

J: TRBJ1-4
size: .
D: TRBD1
V: TRBV30
DNA: TGTGCCTGGTCCGGGACAGATAATGAAAAACTGTTTTTT
CDR3: CAWSGTDNEKLFF

J: TRBJ1-1
size: .
D: TRBD1
V: TRBV28
DNA: TGTGCCAGCAGGGCCGGGACAGTGAACACTGAAGCTTTCTTT
CDR3: CASRAGTVNTEAFF

J: TRBJ1-2
size: .
D: .
V: TRBV5-4
DNA: TGTGCCAGCAGCTTCGGACAGCCCAACTATGGCTACACCTTC
CDR3: CASSFGQPNYGYTF

J: TRBJ1-2
size: .
D: TRBD1
V: TRBV18
DNA: TGTGCCAGCTCACCCCAAGCCGGGACAGGGGTTCATGGCTACACCTTC
CDR3: CASSPQAGTGVHGYTF

J: TRBJ2-3
size: .
D: TRBD2
V: TRBV24-1
DNA: TGTGCCGTCTCGGGAGGCTACGGTCTGGATACGCAGTATTTT
CDR3: CAVSGGYGLDTQYF

J: TRBJ2-1
size: few
D: .
V: TRBV11-2
DNA: TGTGCCAGCAGCTTATCTTCCCGGGAGACCTACAATGAGCAGTTCTTC
CDR3: CASSLSSRETYNEQFF

J: TRBJ1-3
size: few
D: TRBD1
V: TRBV6-5
DNA: TGTGCCAGCAGGTGGGACAGTAATGGAAACACCATATATTTT
CDR3: CASRWDSNGNTIYF

J: TRBJ2-5
size: .
D: TRBD1
V: TRBV28
DNA: TGTGCCAGCAGTGGCCCCGGACAGGGAGAGACCCAGTACTTC
CDR3: CASSGPGQGETQYF

J: TRBJ2-7
size: .
D: .
V: TRBV9
DNA: TGTGCCAGCAGCGTAGCTGGGGTCCTAGCGTACAACGAGCAGTACTTC
CDR3: CASSVAGVLAYNEQYF

J: TRBJ2-1
size: .
D: .
V: TRBV11-3
DNA: TGTGCCAGCAGCTTAGCGGCGGGGGAGCAGTTCTTC
CDR3: CASSLAAGEQFF

J: TRBJ1-4
size: once
D: TRBD1
V: TRBV7-9
DNA: TGTGCCAGCAGCCGGGGACAGGGTAATGAAAAACTGTTTTTT
CDR3: CASSRGQGNEKLFF

J: TRBJ2-7
size: once
D: .
V: TRBV6-5
DNA: TGTGCCAACCACCCAGGGGGGTACGAGCAGTACTTC
CDR3: CANHPGGYEQYF

J: TRBJ1-2
size: .
D: TRBD1
V: TRBV9
DNA: TGTGCCAGCAGCGTAGGCCCCGGGACAGCTAACTATGGCTACACCTTC
CDR3: CASSVGPGTANYGYTF

J: TRBJ1-1
size: .
D: .
V: TRBV6-2/TRBV6-3
DNA: TGTGCCAGCAGTAGAACGGAGTCGGCCCAGAACACTGAAGCTTTCTTT
CDR3: CASSRTESAQNTEAFF

J: TRBJ2-3
size: .
D: TRBD2
V: TRBV7-2
DNA: TGTGCCAGCAGCGCCGGGACTAGCGGCACAGATACGCAGTATTTT
CDR3: CASSAGTSGTDTQYF

J: TRBJ2-2
size: .
D: .
V: TRBV4-1
DNA: TGCGCCAGCAGTGCGGCTATTGGGAACACCGGGGAGCTGTTTTTT
CDR3: CASSAAIGNTGELFF

J: TRBJ2-7
size: .
D: TRBD1
V: TRBV28
DNA: TGTGCCAGCATCAGGGGGTACCCCTACGAGCAGTACTTC
CDR3: CASIRGYPYEQYF

J: TRBJ1-1
size: once
D: TRBD1
V: TRBV18
DNA: TGTGCCAGCTCACACGGACAGGGGAGGACTGAAGCTTTCTTT
CDR3: CASSHGQGRTEAFF

J: TRBJ1-2
size: .
D: .
V: TRBV4-3
DNA: TGCGCCAGCAGCCAAGATTACGTCAGTAACTATGGCTACACCTTC
CDR3: CASSQDYVSNYGYTF

J: TRBJ2-2
size: .
D: .
V: TRBV10-1
DNA: TGCGCCAGCGGCGGCAGTACCGGGGAGCTGTTTTTT
CDR3: CASGGSTGELFF

J: TRBJ2-5
size: .
D: TRBD1
V: TRBV5-1
DNA: TGCGCCAGCAGCTTGGCTGCGGGACAGGGGAAAGAGACCCAGTACTTC
CDR3: CASSLAAGQGKETQYF

J: TRBJ1-4
size: .
D: TRBD1
V: TRBV30
DNA: TGTGCCTGGGGGACAGGGGCGTCTAATGAAAAACTGTTTTTT
CDR3: CAWGTGASNEKLFF

J: TRBJ2-4
size: .
D: .
V: TRBV5-4
DNA: TGTGCCAGTAGCTTGAATCGCGGAGGAGCCAAAAACATTCAGTACTTC
CDR3: CASSLNRGGAKNIQYF

J: TRBJ1-4
size: .
D: .
V: TRBV2
DNA: TGTGCCAGCACCCGCGCAACTAATGAAAAACTGTTTTTT
CDR3: CASTRATNEKLFF

J: TRBJ2-6
size: once
D: .
V: TRBV5-4
DNA: TGTGCCAGCAGCTTGATGGCACCCTCTGGGGCCAACGTCCTGACTTTC
CDR3: CASSLMAPSGANVLTF

J: TRBJ1-1
size: .
D: TRBD1
V: TRBV4-3
DNA: TGCGCCAGCAGCCAAGTGGCAGGGGGGAACACTGAAGCTTTCTTT
CDR3: CASSQVAGGNTEAFF